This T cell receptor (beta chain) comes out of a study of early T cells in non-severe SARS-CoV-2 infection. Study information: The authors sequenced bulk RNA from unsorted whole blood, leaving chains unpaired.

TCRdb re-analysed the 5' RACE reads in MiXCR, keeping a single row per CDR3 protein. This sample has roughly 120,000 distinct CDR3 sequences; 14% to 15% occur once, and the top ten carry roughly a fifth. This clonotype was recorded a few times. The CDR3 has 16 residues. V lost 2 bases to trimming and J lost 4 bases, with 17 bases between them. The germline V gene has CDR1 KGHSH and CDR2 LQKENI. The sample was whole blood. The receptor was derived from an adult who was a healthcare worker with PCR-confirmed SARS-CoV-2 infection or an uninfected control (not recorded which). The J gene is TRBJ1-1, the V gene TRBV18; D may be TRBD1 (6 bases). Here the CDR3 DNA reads TGTGCCAGCTCACCAGGGGGGGCGGGGAGCGGCACTGAAGCTTTCTTT. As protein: CASSPGGAGSGTEAFF.